One and the same sample provided the 31 T cell receptor beta chains below, sequenced in a study of beta chain features in type 1 diabetes. Whole-study findings and limits: TCRB CDR3s from Type 1 diabetes patients were moderately but significantly shorter in all four CD4+ subsets.

The antigens of these receptors remain unknown. As every portion of the isolated RNA was reverse transcribed, the sequencing read expressed TCRB transcripts. Clones were read by immunoSEQ multiplex PCR, and TCRdb kept only the in-frame ones, dropping some. The sample shows roughly 38,000 clones, 66% of them seen only once. Material: Tregs from blood. The receptor set was obtained from a man aged 30 to 39 with type 1 diabetes. Some clones in this sample may be carry-over from other donors' samples.

The chain recombines TRBV11-2 with TRBJ1-2; 10 bases align to TRBD1. V lost 5 bases and J lost 8; bases outside the gene matches: 5. CDR3 length equals 13 residues. CDR1 SGHAT and CDR2 FQNNGV come from the germline V gene. CDR3 residues: CASSRDRGEGYTF. Written as DNA, the CDR3 is TGTGCCAGCAGCAGGGACAGGGGTGAGGGCTACACCTTC.

This chain connects TRBV11-2 to TRBJ2-7; D might be TRBD1 (5 bases). V dropped 3 bases and J dropped 3 bases, with 18 bases sitting between them. Germline V gene sequence: CDR1 SGHAT, CDR2 FQNNGV. The CDR3 has 16 amino acids. The CDR3 reads CASSFSTARPDYEQYF. CDR3 nucleotides: TGTGCCAGCAGCTTCTCGACAGCGCGGCCTGACTACGAGCAGTACTTC.

The V and J genes are TRBV7-8 and TRBJ1-2; D gene unclear. Germline V gives CDR1 SGHVS, CDR2 FQNEAQ. This CDR3 has 14 residues. V was clipped by 2 bases and J by 0 bases, with 7 bases between them. As DNA, the CDR3 is TGTGCCAGCAGCTTAAGCAGGTCTAACTATGGCTACACCTTC. This translates into CASSLSRSNYGYTF.

This clone was counted a single time. The V and J genes are TRBV5-1 and TRBJ2-1; 11 bases agree with TRBD2. CDR3 length: 17 amino acids. V lost 5 bases to trimming and J lost 8 bases; unmatched junction nucleotides: 15. Germline CDR1 is SGHRS and CDR2 is YFSETQ. The CDR3 protein is CASSPRGLAAGGHEQFF. The CDR3 nucleotides are TGCGCCAGCAGTCCCAGGGGACTAGCGGCCGGAGGCCATGAGCAGTTCTTC.

The V gene is TRBV4-2, the J gene TRBJ1-4; D not resolved. V lost 2 bases and J 8 bases, leaving 12 bases between the germline ends. This CDR3 has 14 amino acids. Germline V CDR1 and CDR2: LGHNA, YNFKEQ. The CDR3 here is CASSQTLMGEKLFF. Written as DNA, the CDR3 is TGTGCCAGCAGCCAAACCCTAATGGGCGAAAAACTGTTTTTT.

V is TRBV5-1 and J is TRBJ1-2, with D unclear. The CDR3 consists of 13 residues. V shed 1 base and J shed 0 bases, with 4 bases lying between them. Germline-derived CDR1 and CDR2 are SGHRS and YFSETQ. CDR3 amino acids: CASSLTANYGYTF. The CDR3 bases are TGCGCCAGCAGCTTGACAGCTAACTATGGCTACACCTTC.

This clone has more than one count but fewer than ten. The chain is built from TRBV5-4 and TRBJ1-4, with TRBD1 identical over 10 bases. The CDR3 has 14 residues. Germline V gene lookup returns CDR1 SGHNT and CDR2 YYREEE (reference sequence). With 5 bases clipped from V and 6 bases from J, the junction kept 4 bases outside the gene matches. The CDR3 DNA follows: TGTGCCAGCAGTAGGGACAGGGGAGATGAAAAACTGTTTTTT. Translating it yields CASSRDRGDEKLFF.

The V and J genes are TRBV5-1 and TRBJ2-3, with 7 bases aligning to TRBD1. The CDR3 sequence is 16 residues long. Germline lookup yields CDR1 SGHRS and CDR2 YFSETQ. Trimming at V came to 4 bases and at J to 7 bases, leaving 15 bases not matched to a gene. The CDR3: CASSQGTDPRSHTQYF. CDR3 bases: TGCGCCAGCAGCCAAGGGACAGACCCGAGGAGTCATACGCAGTATTTT.

This sequence joins TRBV9 and TRBJ2-7; 12 nucleotides line up with TRBD2. The CDR3 has 15 residues. The germline CDR1 and CDR2 sequences are SGDLS and YYNGEE. With V trimmed by 4 bases and J by 2 bases, 4 bases remained unmatched. The CDR3 DNA reads TGTGCCAGCAGCCCATGGACTAGCGGGGCCTACGAGCAGTACTTC. Translating it yields CASSPWTSGAYEQYF.

The chain combines TRBV19 with TRBJ1-5; TRBD1 might be the D (6 bases). In germline, CDR1 is LNHDA, CDR2 SQIVND (reference sequence). There are 16 residues in the CDR3. The germline V and J ends were trimmed by 3 bases and 0 bases, with 12 bases remaining between them. CDR3 in amino acids: CASSIRGPYSNQPQHF. In DNA, the CDR3 is TGTGCCAGTAGTATCAGGGGCCCATATAGCAATCAGCCCCAGCATTTT.

The rearrangement joins TRBV18 to TRBJ2-1; D perhaps matches TRBD1 (5 bases). V lost 3 bases and J lost 2, with 8 bases in between. Germline CDR1 reads KGHSH; CDR2 reads LQKENI. The CDR3 totals 14 residues. The DNA for the CDR3 is TGTGCCAGCTCACCGGACACAGCCTACAATGAGCAGTTCTTC. This translates into CASSPDTAYNEQFF.

This clone was observed a few times. CDR3 sequence reads: CSVRSGGGYSYEQYF. The CDR3 DNA is TGCAGCGTTAGGAGCGGGGGGGGATACTCCTACGAGCAGTACTTC. The genes are TRBV29-1 and TRBJ2-7; 10 nucleotides match TRBD2. V gave up 5 bases and J gave up 0 bases; unmatched junction bases: 7. CDR1 is SQVTM and CDR2 is ANQGSEA in the germline V gene. The CDR3 extends over 15 amino acids.

The chain is built from TRBV6-1 and TRBJ2-3; no definite D call. This CDR3 contains 14 residues. The V and J ends lost 5 bases and 10 bases respectively, with 19 bases between them. Germline V gene data show CDR1 as MNHNS and CDR2 as SASEGT. The CDR3 protein is CASSLKPDTFSQYF. CDR3 nucleotides: TGTGCCAGCAGTTTAAAGCCCGACACCTTTTCGCAGTATTTT.

This clone has a handful of counts. The DNA of the CDR3 is TGTGCCAGCAGCTCCTTACAGGGATATGGCTACACCTTC. Amino acid sequence: CASSSLQGYGYTF. The chain couples TRBV7-2 to TRBJ1-2; the D gene is possibly TRBD1 (6 bases). The V end lost 4 bases, the J end lost 5 bases, and 11 bases lay between the germline ends. This CDR3 is built from 13 residues. Germline V CDR1 and CDR2: SGHTA, FQGNSA.

The chain recombines TRBV14 with TRBJ1-2; no clear D. V was shortened by 10 bases and J by 8 bases, with 11 bases between the two germline ends. From germline, CDR1 is SGHDN and CDR2 FVKESK. The CDR3 consists of 10 residues. The CDR3 here is CAKANGGYTF. CDR3 coding DNA: TGTGCCAAAGCGAATGGGGGCTACACCTTC.

The table lists this clone with a count of one. Sequence at one end of the junction differs from germline and may be a read error. The same CDR3 is also encoded by other DNA sequences in this sample. The chain links TRBV5-1 to TRBJ1-1; D ambiguous. Germline CDR1 SGHRS, CDR2 YFSETQ. The CDR3 spans 13 residues. The CDR3 region is CASSGGPFRGAFF. The CDR3 DNA reads as TGTGCCAGCAGCGGAGGACCATTCCGTGGGGCTTTCTTT.

The CDR3 here is CASSLDGGGSYEQYF. DNA for the CDR3: TGTGCCAGCAGCTTAGACGGCGGGGGCTCCTACGAGCAGTACTTC. This sequence joins TRBV7-8 and TRBJ2-7, with 7 bases lining up with TRBD2. V lost 1 base, J lost 0 bases, and 3 bases stayed unmatched. Germline-derived CDR1 and CDR2 are SGHVS and FQNEAQ. The CDR3 contains 15 residues.

J is TRBJ1-3 and V is TRBV6-1; D remains unclear. Germline CDR1 is MNHNS and CDR2 is SASEGT. The V and J ends lost 2 bases and 6 bases respectively, with 11 bases between them. The CDR3 loop spans 14 amino acids. CDR3 loop: CASSEPADSNTIYF. The CDR3, as DNA: TGTGCCAGCAGTGAACCGGCGGACTCAAACACCATATATTTT.

This clone turned up a few times. The chain links TRBV11-2 to TRBJ2-3; D gene uncertain. Trimming shortened V by 5 bases and J by 7 bases, and 19 bases separated the two germline ends. Germline CDR1 and CDR2: SGHAT and FQNNGV. The CDR3 contains 15 residues. CDR3 nucleotide sequence: TGTGCCAGCAGCCCCAGTCTCGGAGATTTGTATACGCAGTATTTT. This encodes CASSPSLGDLYTQYF.

The chain employs TRBV15 and TRBJ2-3; maybe TRBD1 (6 bases). V lost 0 bases, J lost 4 bases, and 14 bases lay in between. Germline V gene lookup returns CDR1 LNHNV and CDR2 YYDKDF (reference sequence). The CDR3 covers 16 residues. In nucleotides, the CDR3 is TGTGCCACCAGCAGAGAAACAGGGTCGTCGGCAGATACGCAGTATTTT. Amino acids: CATSRETGSSADTQYF.

The chain links TRBV29-1 to TRBJ1-2; TRBD1 agrees at 7 bases. Germline assignment: CDR1 SQVTM and CDR2 ANQGSEA. The CDR3 totals 12 residues. V lost 3 bases, J lost 6 bases, and 4 bases stayed unmatched. The DNA of the CDR3 is TGCAGCGTTGATACAGGGGACCATGGCTACACCTTC. It translates to CSVDTGDHGYTF.

The rearrangement joins TRBV29-1 to TRBJ1-1; 9 bases map to TRBD1. The CDR3 length is 16 residues. Unmatched junction bases numbered 9, after V lost 4 bases and J lost 0 bases. The germline V gene encodes CDR1 SQVTM and CDR2 ANQGSEA. The DNA of the CDR3 is TGCAGCGTTGCGGGACAGGGCTTCTCGATGAACACTGAAGCTTTCTTT. Translating gives CSVAGQGFSMNTEAFF.

The chain recombines TRBV6-8 with TRBJ1-4; 7 bases fit TRBD1. V shed 6 bases and J 8 bases; nucleotides not matched to a gene: 12. Germline V gives CDR1 MNHGY, CDR2 SAAAGT. CDR3 length: 15 amino acids. The CDR3: CASSPRTGWEEKLFF. CDR3 coding DNA: TGTGCCAGCAGCCCCCGGACAGGATGGGAGGAAAAACTGTTTTTT.

The chain recombines TRBV5-8 with TRBJ1-1; weak D call: TRBD1 (5 bases). Trimming took off 4 bases at V and 4 bases at J, with 14 bases between the two ends. This CDR3 has 14 amino acids. CDR1 and CDR2 (germline): SGHTS, YDEGEE. DNA for the CDR3: TGTGCCAGCAGCCCCCGGGGGGGTAGCACTGAAGCTTTCTTT. Its protein is CASSPRGGSTEAFF.

The rearrangement uses TRBV2 and TRBJ2-7; a weak D match, TRBD2 (6 bases). Trimming left V 3 bases short and J 5 bases short, with 8 bases between. The germline V gene encodes CDR1 SNHLY and CDR2 FYNNEI. The CDR3 consists of 12 residues. Written as DNA, the CDR3 is TGTGCCAGCAGTGACGGGGGAGACGAGCAGTACTTC. It encodes CASSDGGDEQYF.

V is TRBV9 and J is TRBJ2-3; the D gene is possibly TRBD2 (7 bases). The germline V gene encodes CDR1 SGDLS and CDR2 YYNGEE. The V and J ends lost 4 bases and 7 bases respectively, with 22 bases between them. This CDR3 contains 16 residues. Here the CDR3 DNA reads TGTGCCAGCAGCCTTGGGGGGGCCGGGGGGATATATACGCAGTATTTT. Translating it yields CASSLGGAGGIYTQYF.

The CDR3 nucleotides read TGTGCCAGCTCACTACAGGGGAATCAGCCCCAGCATTTT. Amino acid sequence: CASSLQGNQPQHF. V is TRBV18 and J is TRBJ1-5; 7 bases map to TRBD1. Germline assignment: CDR1 KGHSH and CDR2 LQKENI. The CDR3 has 13 residues. Losses at the gene ends were 4 bases for V and 4 bases for J; bases not matched to a gene: 1.

Notes on this clone: The same CDR3 can be traced to other DNA sequences in this sample. The chain carries TRBV4-1 and TRBJ1-5; D possibly corresponds to TRBD1 (6 bases). CDR3 length equals 16 residues. The germline CDR1 and CDR2 sequences are MGHRA and YSYEKL. V lost 4 bases to trimming and J lost 2 bases, with 15 bases between them. CDR3 residues: CASSRGTYGGNQPQHF. The CDR3 DNA reads as TGCGCCAGCAGCCGAGGGACATACGGGGGCAATCAGCCCCAGCATTTT.

The chain combines TRBV5-1 with TRBJ2-2; possible D gene TRBD1, 6 bases. The germline CDR1 and CDR2 sequences are SGHRS and YFSETQ. The CDR3 totals 15 residues. The ends were cut back, 5 bases at V and 2 bases at J, with 13 bases in the middle. The CDR3 protein is CASSSGTLNTGELFF. In DNA, the CDR3 is TGCGCCAGCAGTTCCGGGACACTAAACACCGGGGAGCTGTTTTTT.

The chain links TRBV5-1 to TRBJ2-5; D is perhaps TRBD2 (6 bases). V was pared by 0 bases and J by 4 bases, with 10 bases between. The CDR3 extends over 14 amino acids. Looked up from germline, CDR1 is SGHRS and CDR2 is YFSETQ. CDR3 loop: CASSLAKAGETQYF. The CDR3 coding sequence is TGCGCCAGCAGCTTGGCCAAAGCGGGAGAGACCCAGTACTTC. Filled out from reference TRBV5-1 and TRBJ2-5, the complete variable domain reads KAGVTQTPRYLIKTRGQQVTLSCSPISGHRSVSWYQQTPGQGLQFLFEYFSETQRNKGNFPGRFSGRQFSNSRSEMNVSTLELGDSALYLCASSLAKAGETQYFGPGTRLLVL.

With regard to this clone: The junction shows a germline mismatch at one end, possibly a read error. The gene calls are TRBV11-2 and TRBJ2-1; D perhaps matches TRBD1 (6 bases). Per germline, CDR1 SGHAT and CDR2 FQNNGV. The CDR3 spans 13 residues. Written as DNA, the CDR3 is TGTGCCAGCACCACAGGAGTCGGGACAAGAAGGATCTTC. It translates to CASTTGVGTRRIF.